This T cell receptor (beta chain) was documented in a study of blood T cell repertoires in COVID-19. In the original workflow: Amplification with reference gene primers provided the estimates of nucleated cell counts. Produced via immunoSEQ multiplex PCR; TCRdb's table is partial and in-frame only. That table furnishes V, J and clone size, whereas the DNA furnished D and trimming. Of 100,000 to 150,000 clones detected, about 82% appear once; the ten largest clones hold 5% to 6%. The CDR3 length is 11 residues. V was pared by 2 bases and J by 6 bases, with 8 bases between. Germline CDR1 and CDR2: GTSNPN and SVGIG (reference sequence).

The material sequenced was peripheral blood. The source of this sequence is a human donor in a cohort sampled during active COVID-19. The V gene is TRBV30, the J gene TRBJ2-7; no definite D call. This chain's CDR3 is CAWSSRLEQYF. CDR3 coding DNA: TGTGCCTGGAGTTCCAGGCTCGAGCAGTACTTC. The full variable domain, completed using reference TRBV30 and TRBJ2-7, is SQTIHQWPATLVQPVGSPLSLECTVEGTSNPNLYWYRQAAGRGLQLLFYSVGIGQISSEVPQNLSASRPQDRQFILSSKKLLLSDSGFYLCAWSSRLEQYFGPGTRLTVT.